The entry that follows covers one T cell receptor beta chain sequence. This CDR3 is 14 amino acids long. J lost 3 bases, V lost 3 bases, and 6 bases had no gene match. The germline CDR1 and CDR2 sequences are GTSNPN and SVGIG (reference sequence). A sample-barcoded 5' primer and a J-beta primer mix were used in a second PCR of about 7 to 12 cycles. TCRdb passed the 5' RACE reads through MiXCR, listing each CDR3 protein once. The table records about 590,000 distinct CDR3 sequences, approximately 30% of them present only once. This sample was taken from a study of blood T cells in healthy people across ages.

The source of this sequence is a woman aged 80 or older in good health. J is TRBJ2-7 and V is TRBV30; 9 bases match TRBD1. Sequenced: blood. As DNA, the CDR3 is TGTGCCTGGAGAGCCGGGACAGGGATCTACGAGCAGTACTTC. Encoded protein: CAWRAGTGIYEQYF.